This entry concerns a single T cell receptor (beta chain). This sample is drawn from a study of blood T cell repertoires in COVID-19. About the study: Sites across the United States, Italy and Spain contributed samples from acute and convalescent COVID-19. Sources were T cells, B-cell-depleted T cells, or PBMCs; the material itself was cDNA or gDNA.

The ends lost 2 bases at V and 6 bases at J; junction bases unmatched: 16. Germline lookup yields CDR1 MNHEY and CDR2 SVGEGT. This CDR3 region has 18 residues. Per the study methods: Reference gene primer amplification gave nucleated cell count estimates. The protocol was immunoSEQ multiplex PCR, while the TCRdb copy is restricted to in-frame clones and leaves out a portion. Clone size and V and J calls were adopted from that table, with D and trimming inferred from the DNA. Of around 450,000 clones in the sample, about 89% were seen once. The receptor was derived from a woman aged 25-40 years with acute or convalescent COVID-19. Sequencing was carried out using peripheral blood. The chain employs TRBV6-2 or TRBV6-3 and TRBJ2-4, with 7 positions matching TRBD2. CDR3 in amino acids: CASSYGSEFGGLINIQYF. The DNA for the CDR3 is TGTGCCAGCAGTTACGGGAGCGAGTTTGGGGGACTAATAAACATTCAGTACTTC.